A selection of T cell receptor beta chains follows, all from one sample in a study of beta chain features in type 1 diabetes. Sequenced by immunoSEQ multiplex PCR; TCRdb stores in-frame clones only, minus some. The sample lists 250,000 to 350,000 clones, 14% occurring once. Sequencing was done on a sample of central memory CD4+ T cells from blood. The receptors come from a man in his thirties or forties in good health. CDR3s include the opening cysteine and the closing phenylalanine or tryptophan. A D gene is named only where the DNA matches it firmly. A clone size is listed for some rows: how often the clone was seen (once, few, many), or a class if it is expanded.

size,V,J,D,CDR3,DNA
-,TRBV7-7,TRBJ2-3,-,CASSLGGEDTQYF,TGTGCTAGCAGCTTAGGGGGGGAAGATACGCAGTATTTT
-,TRBV7-2,TRBJ2-1,-,CASSPFLDNEQFF,TGTGCCAGCAGCCCCTTCCTAGACAATGAGCAGTTCTTC
-,TRBV11-2,TRBJ2-3,-,CASSLSAITDTQYF,TGTGCCAGCAGCTTGTCGGCGATCACAGATACGCAGTATTTT
-,TRBV13,TRBJ1-1,TRBD1,CASSLETGGGTEAFF,TGTGCCAGCAGCTTAGAAACAGGGGGTGGCACTGAAGCTTTCTTT
-,TRBV7-2,TRBJ2-2,-,CASRDTGTTGELFF,TGTGCCAGCAGAGATACGGGAACCACCGGGGAGCTGTTTTTT
-,TRBV7-2,TRBJ2-1,-,CASSLTAAYNEQFF,TGTGCCAGCAGCTTAACAGCGGCCTACAATGAGCAGTTCTTC
-,TRBV6-1,TRBJ1-1,-,CASSFQGNTEAFF,TGTGCCAGCAGTTTTCAGGGAAACACTGAAGCTTTCTTT
-,TRBV6-1,TRBJ2-1,TRBD2,CASSGGLAASYNEQFF,TGTGCCAGCAGTGGGGGACTAGCGGCCTCCTACAATGAGCAGTTCTTC
few,TRBV10-3,TRBJ2-5,TRBD2,CAISDPSGLADTKEETQYF,TGTGCCATCAGTGACCCCTCGGGACTAGCGGACACCAAAGAAGAGACCCAGTACTTC
-,TRBV2,TRBJ2-5,TRBD2,CASSGIAGGLTQYF,TGTGCCAGCAGTGGTATAGCGGGGGGCTTGACCCAGTACTTC
few,TRBV6-5,TRBJ2-7,-,CASRGLYEQYF,TGTGCCAGCAGGGGATTGTACGAGCAGTACTTC
-,TRBV2,TRBJ2-4,-,CASRAGTPKNIQYF,TGTGCCAGCAGGGCCGGGACACCAAAAAACATTCAGTACTTC
-,TRBV6-6,TRBJ2-2,-,CASSRTGELFF,TGTGCCAGCAGCCGCACCGGGGAGCTGTTTTTT
-,TRBV12-5,TRBJ1-1,-,CASGLGDGAFF,TGTGCTAGTGGACTCGGCGATGGGGCTTTCTTT
few,TRBV9,TRBJ2-1,-,CASSVEASGSYNEQFF,TGTGCCAGCAGCGTAGAAGCCTCGGGGTCCTACAATGAGCAGTTCTTC
few,TRBV6-1,TRBJ2-6,-,CGAGVGANVLTF,TGCGGGGCCGGGGTTGGGGCCAACGTCCTGACTTTC
-,TRBV5-6,TRBJ1-2,-,CASSFPANYGYTF,TGTGCCAGCAGCTTCCCGGCCAACTATGGCTACACCTTC
-,TRBV11-2,TRBJ2-2,TRBD2,CASSLVPPGLPSGGELFF,TGTGCCAGCAGCTTAGTGCCTCCGGGACTACCTTCGGGCGGGGAGCTGTTTTTT
few,TRBV7-3,TRBJ1-1,-,CASSTSWDTEAFF,TGTGCCAGCAGCACCTCTTGGGACACTGAAGCTTTCTTT
few,TRBV29-1,TRBJ2-5,-,CSVGTAIQETQYF,TGCAGCGTTGGGACGGCGATCCAAGAGACCCAGTACTTC
-,TRBV7-8,TRBJ2-3,TRBD2,CASSLAAGGPTDTQYF,TGTGCCAGCAGCTTAGCGGCGGGAGGGCCGACAGATACGCAGTATTTT
-,TRBV4-1,TRBJ2-7,-,CASSQEPGEQYF,TGCGCCAGCAGCCAAGAGCCGGGCGAGCAGTACTTC
-,TRBV15,TRBJ2-1,-,CATSSMTSSYNEQFF,TGTGCCACCAGCAGTATGACGAGCTCCTACAATGAGCAGTTCTTC
-,TRBV30,TRBJ1-5,-,CAWSVQGNQPQHF,TGTGCCTGGAGTGTACAAGGAAATCAGCCCCAGCATTTT
few,TRBV18,TRBJ2-7,TRBD1,CASSRDRVLSEQYF,TGTGCCAGCTCCCGGGACAGGGTCCTCTCCGAGCAGTACTTC
-,TRBV19,TRBJ2-3,-,CASSRSGGDTQYF,TGTGCCAGTAGTAGGTCAGGTGGAGATACGCAGTATTTT
many,TRBV4-3,TRBJ2-3,-,CASSQDALGGTQYF,TGCGCCAGCAGCCAAGATGCCCTTGGAGGTACGCAGTATTTT